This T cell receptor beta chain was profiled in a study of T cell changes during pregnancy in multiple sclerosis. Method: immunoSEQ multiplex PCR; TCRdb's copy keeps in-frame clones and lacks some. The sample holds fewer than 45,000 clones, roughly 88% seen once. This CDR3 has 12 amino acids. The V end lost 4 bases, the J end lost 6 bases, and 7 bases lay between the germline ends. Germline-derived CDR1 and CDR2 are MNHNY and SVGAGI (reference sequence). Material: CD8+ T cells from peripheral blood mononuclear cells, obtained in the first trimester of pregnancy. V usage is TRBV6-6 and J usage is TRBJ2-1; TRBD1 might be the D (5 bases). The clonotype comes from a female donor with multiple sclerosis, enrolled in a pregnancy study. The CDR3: CASSLGVNEQFF. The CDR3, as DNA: TGTGCCAGCAGTTTAGGGGTCAATGAGCAGTTCTTC.